Ten or more counts support the clone carrying this TCR beta chain. The time point is: newly diagnosed GD, antithyroid drugs for less than 3 months. PBMC RNA served as the TCR library source. Investigators prepared the TCR beta libraries by applying iRepertoire HTBI primers and Arm-PCR of CDR3 regions. TCRdb fed the multiplex PCR reads into MiXCR, producing one record per CDR3 protein. The sample yields 350,000 to 450,000 distinct CDR3 sequences, roughly 10% seen once. The data were taken from a study of regulatory T cells in long-lasting Graves disease. With 5 bases removed from V and 9 bases from J, the gap between germline ends came to 16 bases. CDR3 size: 13 residues. CDR1 and CDR2 (germline): SGHAT, FQNNGV. In addition, the sample was reused for a study of T cells in Graves' hyperthyroidism and ophthalmopathy. That paper states: Using the HTBI primer set, a first-round RT-PCR was run on the TCR CDR3. From stable hyperthyroidism, ophthalmopathy was separated by a 13 V-J model. Ophthalmopathy was predicted by the model a median of 6.5 months ahead of onset.

This TCR was sampled from a woman aged 18-29 years with Graves disease. The starting material was peripheral blood mononuclear cells (PBMCs), obtained at new diagnosis, from a patient treated with antithyroid drugs. The genes are TRBV11-2 and TRBJ2-5, with D unclear. Written as DNA, the CDR3 is TGTGCCAGCAGCCGTAACCCCCCAGGTGCCCAGTACTTC. Translating it yields CASSRNPPGAQYF.